The 11 T cell receptor beta chains given below trace back to one sample, sequenced in a study of control samples from healthy donors and cancer patients. The table came from immunoSEQ multiplex PCR; TCRdb's copy has only in-frame clones and leaves some out. The table includes 150,000 to 200,000 clones, roughly 89% detected once. Sequencing was done on a sample of blood. These receptors came from a woman aged 25 to 39 in good health.

This clone was found once. This specimen includes other DNA sequences encoding the same CDR3. The chain is built from TRBV7-9 and TRBJ2-2, with D hard to call. Germline assignment: CDR1 SEHNR and CDR2 FQNEAQ (reference sequence). Trimming shortened V by 1 base and J by 0 bases, and 3 bases separated the two germline ends. CDR3 length: 14 amino acids. The CDR3 region is CASSLGANTGELFF. The DNA for the CDR3 is TGTGCCAGCAGCTTAGGCGCGAACACCGGGGAGCTGTTTTTT. Full variable domain (outside the CDR3, taken from reference TRBV7-9 and TRBJ2-2): DTGVSQNPRHKITKRGQNVTFRCDPISEHNRLYWYRQTLGQGPEFLTYFQNEAQLEKSRLLSDRFSAERPKGSFSTLEIQRTEQGDSAMYLCASSLGANTGELFFGEGSRLTVL.

This clone was detected a few times. The rearrangement joins TRBV7-2 to TRBJ1-1, with 10 bases identical to TRBD1. V lost 3 bases, J lost 4 bases, and 2 bases stayed unmatched. The CDR3 extends over 14 amino acids. Germline CDR1 reads SGHTA; CDR2 reads FQGNSA. CDR3 sequence (DNA): TGTGCCAGCAGCTTGACAGGGGGCCTCACTGAAGCTTTCTTT. This gives the protein CASSLTGGLTEAFF.

In this sample, this clone turned up once. This chain joins TRBV5-1 and TRBJ1-1; D is possibly TRBD1 (5 bases). V dropped 3 bases and J dropped 0 bases, with 9 bases sitting between them. The germline V gene encodes CDR1 SGHRS and CDR2 YFSETQ. This CDR3 is 14 amino acids long. The CDR3 protein is CASSSTGLNTEAFF. The CDR3 DNA reads as TGCGCCAGCAGCTCAACAGGACTGAACACTGAAGCTTTCTTT. Full variable domain (rest looked up from reference TRBV5-1 and TRBJ1-1): KAGVTQTPRYLIKTRGQQVTLSCSPISGHRSVSWYQQTPGQGLQFLFEYFSETQRNKGNFPGRFSGRQFSNSRSEMNVSTLELGDSALYLCASSSTGLNTEAFFGQGTRLTVV.

In this sample, this clone turned up many times. The V gene is TRBV7-2, the J gene TRBJ2-2; D remains ambiguous. The germline V and J ends were trimmed by 1 base and 0 bases, with 12 bases remaining between them. Germline V gene lookup returns CDR1 SGHTA and CDR2 FQGNSA. This CDR3 is built from 17 residues. The CDR3 protein is CASSLGAGLPNTGELFF. In DNA form, the CDR3 reads TGTGCCAGCAGCTTAGGGGCTGGCCTTCCGAACACCGGGGAGCTGTTTTTT.

The chain joins TRBV11-3 to TRBJ1-2; 10 nucleotides line up with TRBD1. The length of the CDR3 is 13 residues. Germline V lookup: CDR1 SGHNT, CDR2 YENEEA. The V and J ends lost 5 bases and 5 bases, in that order; junction bases with no gene match: 2. CDR3: CASSRDRGYGYTF. CDR3 nucleotide sequence: TGTGCCAGCAGCCGGGACAGGGGTTATGGCTACACCTTC.

The chain uses TRBV5-5 and TRBJ1-6; TRBD1 matches at 7 bases. Germline CDR1 SGHKS, CDR2 YYEKEE (reference sequence). This CDR3 has 14 residues. Losses at the gene ends were 0 bases for V and 10 bases for J; bases not matched to a gene: 4. The CDR3 is CASSLVQGVSPLHF. DNA of the CDR3: TGTGCCAGCAGCTTGGTCCAGGGGGTGTCACCCCTCCACTTT.

The CDR3 DNA reads TGCGCCAGCAGCTTGGCTAGCGGGGGGGCCTACAATGAGCAGTTCTTC. It translates to CASSLASGGAYNEQFF. The J gene is TRBJ2-1, the V gene TRBV5-1; 12 nucleotides line up with TRBD2. V trimming: 0 bases; J trimming: 2 bases; junction bases outside the gene matches: 0. This CDR3 has 16 residues. Germline V gene lookup returns CDR1 SGHRS and CDR2 YFSETQ. Filled out from reference TRBV5-1 and TRBJ2-1, the complete variable domain reads KAGVTQTPRYLIKTRGQQVTLSCSPISGHRSVSWYQQTPGQGLQFLFEYFSETQRNKGNFPGRFSGRQFSNSRSEMNVSTLELGDSALYLCASSLASGGAYNEQFFGPGTRLTVL.

The V and J genes are TRBV24-1 and TRBJ2-3, with 7 positions matching TRBD1. V gave up 3 bases and J gave up 1 base; unmatched junction bases: 6. The CDR3 has 16 residues. Germline CDR1 KGHDR, CDR2 SFDVKD. The CDR3: CATSDDRDRGTDTQYF. The CDR3 region has the DNA TGTGCCACCAGTGATGACCGGGACAGAGGCACAGATACGCAGTATTTT.

The chain carries TRBV25-1 and TRBJ2-3; 7 positions match TRBD2. Germline CDR1 MGHDK, CDR2 SYGVNS. The J segment lost 2 bases and the V segment lost 10 bases, leaving 6 bases of the junction unmatched. The CDR3 extends over 13 amino acids. The CDR3 reads CAITSDPTDTQYF. DNA for the CDR3: TGTGCCATTACTAGCGACCCCACAGATACGCAGTATTTT.

The chain recombines TRBV11-2 with TRBJ2-7, with D maybe TRBD1 (6 bases). The CDR3 has 15 amino acids. The ends were cut back, 1 base at V and 3 bases at J, with 13 bases in the middle. In germline, CDR1 is SGHAT, CDR2 FQNNGV. CDR3 loop: CASSLASQGYYEQYF. The DNA of the CDR3 is TGTGCCAGCAGCTTAGCGTCACAGGGCTACTACGAGCAGTACTTC.

V is TRBV5-1 and J is TRBJ1-5; TRBD1 aligns across 7 bases. Germline lookup yields CDR1 SGHRS and CDR2 YFSETQ. The trim removed 9 bases at V and 4 bases at J, leaving 1 base unmatched. The CDR3 loop spans 11 amino acids. The CDR3 DNA reads TGCGCCACCAGGGGGAATCAGCCCCAGCATTTT. Its protein product is CATRGNQPQHF.